This is a list of T cell receptor beta chains from one sample in a study of T cell changes during pregnancy in multiple sclerosis. Only in-frame clones appear in the TCRdb table, and some are missing; sequencing was by immunoSEQ multiplex PCR. The table records roughly 40,000 clones, around 84% of them present only once. Here the sequenced sample was CD4+ T cells from peripheral blood mononuclear cells, taken before pregnancy. These receptors came from a female donor with multiple sclerosis, enrolled in a pregnancy study. Both conserved end residues are part of each CDR3. D genes are given only for firm matches. A row's size may be missing; if present it is once, few, many or a size class.

TRBJ2-3	NA	NA	TRBV5-1	CASSQEWDTQYF	TGCGCCAGCAGTCAGGAATGGGATACGCAGTATTTT
TRBJ1-5	NA	NA	TRBV27	CASSLSAGDQPQHF	TGTGCCAGCAGTTTATCGGCAGGGGATCAGCCCCAGCATTTT
TRBJ1-1	NA	few	TRBV13	CASSLMGSGAEAFF	TGTGCCAGCAGCTTAATGGGGAGTGGAGCTGAAGCTTTCTTT
TRBJ2-7	TRBD2	NA	TRBV14	CASSPRLAEYEQYF	TGTGCCAGCAGTCCGAGACTAGCGGAATACGAGCAGTACTTC
TRBJ1-4	TRBD1	NA	TRBV7-8	CASRIRQGDEKLFF	TGTGCCAGCCGGATTAGACAGGGGGATGAAAAACTGTTTTTT
TRBJ1-6	TRBD1	NA	TRBV6-5	CASSYSGQLRSPLHF	TGTGCCAGCAGTTACTCGGGACAGCTCCGATCACCCCTCCACTTT
TRBJ2-5	TRBD1	NA	TRBV7-2	CASSWGRQGATQYF	TGTGCCAGCAGCTGGGGCAGACAGGGAGCGACCCAGTACTTC
TRBJ2-1	TRBD2	once	TRBV2	CASKILRLAGGHYNEQFF	TGTGCCAGCAAGATCCTACGACTAGCGGGGGGGCATTACAATGAGCAGTTCTTC
TRBJ2-2	TRBD2	NA	TRBV5-1	CASSEGTSTGELFF	TGCGCCAGCAGCGAGGGGACTAGCACCGGGGAGCTGTTTTTT
TRBJ1-5	TRBD1	few	TRBV6-5	CASRTGGQPQHF	TGTGCCAGCAGGACAGGGGGGCAGCCCCAGCATTTT
TRBJ1-2	NA	NA	TRBV2	CASSKEQENYGYTF	TGTGCCAGCAGTAAAGAACAGGAGAACTATGGCTACACCTTC
TRBJ1-2	TRBD1	NA	TRBV4-3	CASSHPRQGSNYGYTF	TGCGCCAGCAGCCATCCTCGACAGGGGTCTAACTATGGCTACACCTTC
TRBJ1-2	NA	NA	TRBV4-3	CASSQVSGVSYGYTF	TGCGCCAGCAGCCAAGTGTCAGGGGTTAGCTATGGCTACACCTTC
TRBJ2-2	NA	NA	TRBV4-3	CASSRQATGELFF	TGCGCCAGCAGCCGACAGGCAACCGGGGAGCTGTTTTTT
TRBJ2-3	NA	NA	TRBV7-2	CASSPLADTQYF	TGTGCCAGCAGCCCTCTAGCGGATACGCAGTATTTT
TRBJ1-2	TRBD1	NA	TRBV6-5	CASSTGTGGENGYTF	TGTGCCAGCAGTACAGGGACAGGGGGTGAGAATGGCTACACCTTC
TRBJ2-5	NA	NA	TRBV14	CASSEGLTQYF	TGTGCCAGCAGCGAAGGACTAACCCAGTACTTC
TRBJ2-1	TRBD1	NA	TRBV5-1	CASSGHSQGLEQFF	TGCGCCAGCAGCGGCCACTCACAGGGGCTTGAGCAGTTCTTC
TRBJ2-1	TRBD2	NA	TRBV9	CASSVELTSGRINEQFF	TGTGCCAGCAGCGTAGAGCTGACTAGCGGGAGGATCAATGAGCAGTTCTTC
TRBJ2-3	NA	NA	TRBV10-3	CAISAPRTDTQYF	TGTGCTATCAGTGCTCCCCGCACAGATACGCAGTATTTT
TRBJ2-2	NA	NA	TRBV5-1	CASSGSLDANTGELFF	TGCGCCAGCAGCGGATCACTAGACGCGAACACCGGGGAGCTGTTTTTT
TRBJ1-2	TRBD1	few	TRBV7-2	CASSFVQGAQWGYTF	TGTGCCAGCAGCTTTGTGCAGGGGGCTCAGTGGGGCTACACCTTC
TRBJ2-7	TRBD2	NA	TRBV11-3	CASSTRTSSEQYF	TGTGCCAGCAGCACCCGGACTAGCAGCGAGCAGTACTTC
TRBJ2-7	NA	NA	TRBV7-9	CASKDSNSYEQYF	TGTGCCAGTAAGGACAGCAACTCCTACGAGCAGTACTTC
TRBJ2-3	TRBD2	once	TRBV29-1	CSVVTSGASTQYF	TGCAGCGTTGTAACTAGCGGGGCCTCTACGCAGTATTTT
TRBJ2-7	NA	NA	TRBV6-5	CASRERTDVPYEQYF	TGTGCCAGCAGAGAGCGGACAGACGTACCCTACGAGCAGTACTTC
TRBJ2-2	TRBD1	NA	TRBV25-1	CASSGDRVATGELFF	TGTGCCAGCAGTGGGGACAGGGTTGCAACCGGGGAGCTGTTTTTT
TRBJ1-5	NA	NA	TRBV19	CASRSGGYQPQHF	TGTGCCAGTAGGTCCGGGGGGTATCAGCCCCAGCATTTT